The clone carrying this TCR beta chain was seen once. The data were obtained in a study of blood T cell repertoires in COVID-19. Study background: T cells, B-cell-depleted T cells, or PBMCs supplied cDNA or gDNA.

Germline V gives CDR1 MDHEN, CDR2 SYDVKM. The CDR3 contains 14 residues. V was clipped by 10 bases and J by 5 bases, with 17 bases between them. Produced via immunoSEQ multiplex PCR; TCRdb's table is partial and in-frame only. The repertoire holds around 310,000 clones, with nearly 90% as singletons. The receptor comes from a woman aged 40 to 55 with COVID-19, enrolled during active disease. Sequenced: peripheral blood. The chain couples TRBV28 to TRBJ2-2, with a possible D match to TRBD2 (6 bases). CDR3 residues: CATMPAGPTGELFF. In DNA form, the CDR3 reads TGTGCCACCATGCCTGCGGGACCAACCGGGGAGCTGTTTTTT.